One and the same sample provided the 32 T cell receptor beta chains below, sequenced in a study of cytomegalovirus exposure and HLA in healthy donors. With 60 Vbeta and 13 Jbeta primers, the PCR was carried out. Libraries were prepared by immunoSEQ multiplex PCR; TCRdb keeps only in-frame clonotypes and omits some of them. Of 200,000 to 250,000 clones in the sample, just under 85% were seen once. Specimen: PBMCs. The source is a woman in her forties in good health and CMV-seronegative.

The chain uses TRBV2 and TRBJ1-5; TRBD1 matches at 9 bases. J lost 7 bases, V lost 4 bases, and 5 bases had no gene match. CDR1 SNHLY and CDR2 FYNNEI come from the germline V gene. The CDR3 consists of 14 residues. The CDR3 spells CASSAQGAEQPQHF. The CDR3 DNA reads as TGTGCCAGCAGTGCACAGGGGGCAGAGCAGCCCCAGCATTTT.

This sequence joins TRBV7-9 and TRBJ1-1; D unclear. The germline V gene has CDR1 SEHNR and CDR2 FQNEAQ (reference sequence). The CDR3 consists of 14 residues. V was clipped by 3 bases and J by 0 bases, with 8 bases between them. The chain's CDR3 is CASSLRALNTEAFF. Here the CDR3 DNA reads TGTGCCAGCAGCTTGAGGGCCCTGAACACTGAAGCTTTCTTT.

In DNA form, the CDR3 reads TGTGCCAGCAGTAGTCGGGACTATAGGATAGAGACCCAGTACTTC. As protein: CASSSRDYRIETQYF. This chain connects TRBV6-1 to TRBJ2-5, with 7 bases lining up with TRBD2. V shed 5 bases and J 4 bases; nucleotides not matched to a gene: 10. Germline loops: CDR1 MNHNS, CDR2 SASEGT. The CDR3 is made up of 15 amino acids.

The CDR3 loop is CASSLVAGGGADTQYF. In nucleotides, the CDR3 is TGTGCCAGCAGCCTCGTAGCGGGGGGGGGCGCAGATACGCAGTATTTT. The chain links TRBV7-6 to TRBJ2-3; 11 positions match TRBD2. The J segment lost 4 bases and the V segment lost 5 bases, leaving 8 bases of the junction unmatched. CDR1 and CDR2 (germline): SGHVS, FNYEAQ. This CDR3 has 16 residues.

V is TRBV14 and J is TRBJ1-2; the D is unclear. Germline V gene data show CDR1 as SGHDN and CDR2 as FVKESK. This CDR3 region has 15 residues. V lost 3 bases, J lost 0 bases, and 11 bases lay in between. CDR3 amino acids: CASSHDQIPNYGYTF. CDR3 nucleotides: TGTGCCAGCAGCCATGATCAGATACCTAACTATGGCTACACCTTC.

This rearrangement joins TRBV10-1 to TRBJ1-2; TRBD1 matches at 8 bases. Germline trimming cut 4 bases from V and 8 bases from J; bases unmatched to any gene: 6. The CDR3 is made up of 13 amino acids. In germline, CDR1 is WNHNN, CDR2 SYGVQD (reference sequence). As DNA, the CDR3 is TGCGCCAGCAGTGCCGACAGGGGAAGGGGCTACACCTTC. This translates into CASSADRGRGYTF.

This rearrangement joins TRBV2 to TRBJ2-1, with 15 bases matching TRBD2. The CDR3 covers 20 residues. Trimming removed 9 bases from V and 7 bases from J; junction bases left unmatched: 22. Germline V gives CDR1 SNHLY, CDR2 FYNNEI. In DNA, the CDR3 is TGTGCCAGGGAATCGACCGGACTAGCGGGGGGGCTAGGTGATGATAATGAGCAGTTCTTC. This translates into CARESTGLAGGLGDDNEQFF.

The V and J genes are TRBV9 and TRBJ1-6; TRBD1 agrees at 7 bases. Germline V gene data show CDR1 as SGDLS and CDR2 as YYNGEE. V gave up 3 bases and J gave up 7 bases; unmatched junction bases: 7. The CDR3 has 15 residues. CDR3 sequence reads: CASSGARGQNSPLHF. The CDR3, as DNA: TGTGCCAGCAGCGGGGCGAGGGGGCAAAATTCACCCCTCCACTTT.

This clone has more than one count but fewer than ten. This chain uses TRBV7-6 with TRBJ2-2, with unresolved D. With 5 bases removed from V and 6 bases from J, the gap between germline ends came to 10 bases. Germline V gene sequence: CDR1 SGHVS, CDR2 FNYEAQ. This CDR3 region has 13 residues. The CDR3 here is CASSVSGSGELFF. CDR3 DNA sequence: TGTGCCAGCAGCGTGTCAGGTTCCGGGGAGCTGTTTTTT. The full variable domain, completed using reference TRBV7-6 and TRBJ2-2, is GAGVSQSPRYKVTKRGQDVALRCDPISGHVSLYWYRQALGQGPEFLTYFNYEAQQDKSGLPNDRFSAERPEGSISTLTIQRTEQRDSAMYRCASSVSGSGELFFGEGSRLTVL.

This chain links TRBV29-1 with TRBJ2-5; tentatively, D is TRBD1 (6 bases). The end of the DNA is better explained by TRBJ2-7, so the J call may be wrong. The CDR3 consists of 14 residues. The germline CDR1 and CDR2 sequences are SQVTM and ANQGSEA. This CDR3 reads CSGPKQGFSYEQYF. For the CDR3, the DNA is TGCAGCGGACCAAAACAGGGATTCTCCTACGAGCAGTACTTC.

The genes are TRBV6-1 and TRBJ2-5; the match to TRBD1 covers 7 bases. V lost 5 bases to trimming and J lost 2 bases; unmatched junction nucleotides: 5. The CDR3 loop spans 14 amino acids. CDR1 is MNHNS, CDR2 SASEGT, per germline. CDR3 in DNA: TGTGCCAGCAGTAGGGACAGCCAACAAGAGACCCAGTACTTC. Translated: CASSRDSQQETQYF.

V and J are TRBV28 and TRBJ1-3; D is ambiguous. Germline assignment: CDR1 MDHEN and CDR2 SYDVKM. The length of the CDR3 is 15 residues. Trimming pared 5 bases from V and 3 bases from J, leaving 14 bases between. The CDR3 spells CASSTTRVGGNTIYF. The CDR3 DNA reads TGTGCCAGCAGTACAACGAGGGTGGGTGGAAACACCATATATTTT. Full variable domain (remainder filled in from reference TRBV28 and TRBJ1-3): DVKVTQSSRYLVKRTGEKVFLECVQDMDHENMFWYRQDPGLGLRLIYFSYDVKMKEKGDIPEGYSVSREKKERFSLILESASTNQTSMYLCASSTTRVGGNTIYFGEGSWLTVV.

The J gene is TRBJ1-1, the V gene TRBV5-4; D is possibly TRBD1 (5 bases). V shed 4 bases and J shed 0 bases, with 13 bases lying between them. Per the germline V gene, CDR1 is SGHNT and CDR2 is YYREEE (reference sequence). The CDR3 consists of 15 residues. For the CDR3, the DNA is TGTGCCAGCAGCCCACGTGGGGGGATGAACACTGAAGCTTTCTTT. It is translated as CASSPRGGMNTEAFF.

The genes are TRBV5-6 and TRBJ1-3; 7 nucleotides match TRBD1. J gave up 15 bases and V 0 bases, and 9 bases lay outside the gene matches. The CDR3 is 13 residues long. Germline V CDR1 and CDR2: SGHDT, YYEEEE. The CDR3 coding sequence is TGTGCCAGCAGCTTGGCGGGGGACAGCGAGGGATATTTT. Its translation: CASSLAGDSEGYF. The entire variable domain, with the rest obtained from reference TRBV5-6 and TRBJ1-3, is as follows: DAGVTQSPTHLIKTRGQQVTLRCSPKSGHDTVSWYQQALGQGPQFIFQYYEEEERQRGNFPDRFSGHQFPNYSSELNVNALLLGDSALYLCASSLAGDSEGYFGEGSWLTVV.

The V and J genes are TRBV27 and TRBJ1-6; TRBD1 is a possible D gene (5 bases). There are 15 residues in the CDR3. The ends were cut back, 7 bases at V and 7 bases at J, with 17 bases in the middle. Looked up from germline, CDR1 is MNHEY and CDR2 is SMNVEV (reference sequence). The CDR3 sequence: CASTESGVMNSPLHF. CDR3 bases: TGTGCCAGCACTGAGTCGGGGGTCATGAATTCACCCCTCCACTTT.

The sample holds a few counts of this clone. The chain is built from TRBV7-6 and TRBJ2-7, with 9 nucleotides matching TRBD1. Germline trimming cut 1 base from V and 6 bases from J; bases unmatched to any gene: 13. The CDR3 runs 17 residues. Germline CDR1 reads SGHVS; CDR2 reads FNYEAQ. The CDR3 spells CASSLGAGQGYMREQYF. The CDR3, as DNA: TGTGCCAGCAGCTTAGGTGCGGGACAGGGTTACATGCGCGAGCAGTACTTC.

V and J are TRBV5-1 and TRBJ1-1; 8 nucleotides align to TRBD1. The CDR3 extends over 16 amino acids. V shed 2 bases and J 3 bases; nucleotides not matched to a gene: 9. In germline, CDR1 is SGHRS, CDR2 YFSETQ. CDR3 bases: TGCGCCAGCAGCTTCGGGACAGGTAGGGGGGACACTGAAGCTTTCTTT. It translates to CASSFGTGRGDTEAFF.

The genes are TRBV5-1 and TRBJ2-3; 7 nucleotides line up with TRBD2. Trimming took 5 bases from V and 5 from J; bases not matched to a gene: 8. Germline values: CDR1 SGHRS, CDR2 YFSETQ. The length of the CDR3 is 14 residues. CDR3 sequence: CASSPGEGIDTQYF. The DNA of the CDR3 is TGCGCCAGCAGTCCTGGGGAGGGAATAGATACGCAGTATTTT. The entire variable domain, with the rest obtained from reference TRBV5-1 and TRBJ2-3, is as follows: KAGVTQTPRYLIKTRGQQVTLSCSPISGHRSVSWYQQTPGQGLQFLFEYFSETQRNKGNFPGRFSGRQFSNSRSEMNVSTLELGDSALYLCASSPGEGIDTQYFGPGTRLTVL.

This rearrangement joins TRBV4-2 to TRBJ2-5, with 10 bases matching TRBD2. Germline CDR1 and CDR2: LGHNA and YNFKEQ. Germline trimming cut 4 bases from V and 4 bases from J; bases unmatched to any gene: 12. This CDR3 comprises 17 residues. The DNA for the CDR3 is TGTGCCAGCAGCCGGTCCCGGAGCGGGGGGGCCGGAGAGACCCAGTACTTC. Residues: CASSRSRSGGAGETQYF.

The CDR3: CASRVAGGKETQYF. The CDR3 DNA is TGTGCCAGTAGGGTAGCGGGGGGGAAAGAGACCCAGTACTTC. The chain uses TRBV19 and TRBJ2-5; 11 nucleotides match TRBD2. CDR1 is LNHDA, CDR2 SQIVND, per germline (reference sequence). Trimming cost V 6 bases and J 3 bases; bases outside gene matches: 3. The CDR3 spans 14 residues.

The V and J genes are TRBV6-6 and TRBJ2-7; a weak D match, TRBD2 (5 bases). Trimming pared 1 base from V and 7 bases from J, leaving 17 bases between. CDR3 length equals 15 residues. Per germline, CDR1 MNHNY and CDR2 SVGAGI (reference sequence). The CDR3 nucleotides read TGTGCCAGCAGTTACTACCGGGGATCCGGTGGGGAGCAGTACTTC. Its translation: CASSYYRGSGGEQYF.

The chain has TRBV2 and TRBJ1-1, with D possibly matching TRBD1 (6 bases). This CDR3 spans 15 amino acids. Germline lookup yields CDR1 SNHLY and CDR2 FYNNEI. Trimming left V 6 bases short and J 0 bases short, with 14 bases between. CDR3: CASRDSAALNTEAFF. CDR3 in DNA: TGTGCCAGCAGGGACAGCGCTGCTTTGAACACTGAAGCTTTCTTT.

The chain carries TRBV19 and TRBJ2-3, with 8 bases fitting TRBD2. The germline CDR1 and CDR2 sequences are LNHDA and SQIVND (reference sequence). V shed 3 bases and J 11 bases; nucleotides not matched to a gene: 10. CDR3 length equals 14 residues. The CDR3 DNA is TGTGCCAGTAGTATCCCCAAAGCGGGAGTAAGGCAGTATTTT. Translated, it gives CASSIPKAGVRQYF.

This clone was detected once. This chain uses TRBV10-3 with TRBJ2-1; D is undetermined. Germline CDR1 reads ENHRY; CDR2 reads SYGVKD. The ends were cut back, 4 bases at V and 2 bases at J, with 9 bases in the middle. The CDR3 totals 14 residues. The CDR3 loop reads CAISVQIPYNEQFF. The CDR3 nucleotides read TGTGCCATCAGTGTACAGATCCCCTACAATGAGCAGTTCTTC.

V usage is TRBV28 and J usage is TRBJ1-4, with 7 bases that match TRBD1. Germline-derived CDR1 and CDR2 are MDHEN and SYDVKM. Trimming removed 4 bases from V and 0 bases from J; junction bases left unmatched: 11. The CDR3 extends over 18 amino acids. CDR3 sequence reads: CASSSRSGQIATNEKLFF. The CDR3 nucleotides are TGTGCCAGCAGTTCACGCTCGGGACAGATCGCAACTAATGAAAAACTGTTTTTT.

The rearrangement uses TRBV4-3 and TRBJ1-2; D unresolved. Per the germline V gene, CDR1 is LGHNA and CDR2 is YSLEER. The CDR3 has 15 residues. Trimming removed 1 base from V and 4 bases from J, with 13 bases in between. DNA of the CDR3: TGCGCCAGCAGCCAAGTAATGGGAGGTTCCTATGGCTACACCTTC. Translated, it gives CASSQVMGGSYGYTF.

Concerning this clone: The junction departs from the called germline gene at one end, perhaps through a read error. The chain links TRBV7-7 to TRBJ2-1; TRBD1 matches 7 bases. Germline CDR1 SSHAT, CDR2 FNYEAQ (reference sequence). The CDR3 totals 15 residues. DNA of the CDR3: TGTGCTAGCAGCTTAGGGGACAGAAGAGACAATGAGCAGTTCTTC. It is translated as CASSLGDRRDNEQFF.

CDR3: CASSRDREGQAFF. In nucleotides, the CDR3 is TGCGCCAGCAGCCGGGACAGGGAAGGCCAAGCTTTCTTT. The rearrangement uses TRBV5-1 and TRBJ1-1, with 9 bases that match TRBD1. Germline CDR1 SGHRS, CDR2 YFSETQ. The CDR3 runs 13 residues. Germline trimming cut 4 bases from V and 9 bases from J; bases unmatched to any gene: 7.

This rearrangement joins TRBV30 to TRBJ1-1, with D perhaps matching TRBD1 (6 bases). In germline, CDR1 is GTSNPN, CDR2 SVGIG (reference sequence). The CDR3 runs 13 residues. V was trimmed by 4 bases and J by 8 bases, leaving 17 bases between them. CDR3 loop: CAWKLFGGLEAFF. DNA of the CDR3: TGTGCCTGGAAACTATTTGGGGGCCTAGAAGCTTTCTTT.

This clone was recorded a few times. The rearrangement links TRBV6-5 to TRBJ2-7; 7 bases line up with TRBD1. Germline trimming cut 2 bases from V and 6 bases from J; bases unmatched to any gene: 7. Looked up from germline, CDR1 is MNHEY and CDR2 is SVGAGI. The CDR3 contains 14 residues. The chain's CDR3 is CASSYTSTGAEQYF. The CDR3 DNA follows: TGTGCCAGCAGTTACACATCAACAGGGGCCGAGCAGTACTTC.

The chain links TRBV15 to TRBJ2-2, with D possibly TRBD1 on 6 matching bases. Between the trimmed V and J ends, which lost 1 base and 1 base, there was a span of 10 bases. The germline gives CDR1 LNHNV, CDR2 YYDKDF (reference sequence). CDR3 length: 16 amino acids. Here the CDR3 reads CATSRVLTGNTGELFF. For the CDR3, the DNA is TGTGCCACCAGCAGAGTCCTGACAGGGAACACCGGGGAGCTGTTTTTT.

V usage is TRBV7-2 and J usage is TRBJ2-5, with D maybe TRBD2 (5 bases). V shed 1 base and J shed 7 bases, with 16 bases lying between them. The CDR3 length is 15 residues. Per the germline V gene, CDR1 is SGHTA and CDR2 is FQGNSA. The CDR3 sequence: CASSLGRTDAGTQYF. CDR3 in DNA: TGTGCCAGCAGCTTAGGGAGGACTGACGCGGGGACCCAGTACTTC.